This TCR beta chain appears in the sequencing data of a study of cytomegalovirus exposure and HLA in healthy donors. Unmatched junction bases numbered 8, after V lost 0 bases and J lost 5 bases. Looked up from germline, CDR1 is SGHRS and CDR2 is YFSETQ. The CDR3 has 16 residues. Repertoires were generated with immunoSEQ multiplex PCR, while TCRdb's copy carries only in-frame clones and drops some. This table holds some 270,000 clones, about 86% found once. J is TRBJ2-5 and V is TRBV5-1; 9 nucleotides align to TRBD2. The sequenced sample was PBMCs. This clonotype was obtained from a woman between 18 and 29 years old in good health and CMV-seronegative. The CDR3 protein is CASSLGRREGPETQYF. As DNA, the CDR3 is TGCGCCAGCAGCTTGGGTAGGCGGGAGGGCCCTGAGACCCAGTACTTC.